Following are 9 T cell receptor beta chains from one sample sequenced in a study of blood T cells in healthy people across ages. Alongside a J-beta primer mix, a sample-barcoded 5' primer served in a second PCR lasting about 7 to 11 cycles. TCRdb itself ran the 5' RACE reads through MiXCR, one entry per CDR3 protein. The data hold around 800,000 distinct CDR3 sequences, with 50% to 65% observed a single time. The sample was blood. The receptors here all came from an elderly man in good health.

A few counts support this clonotype. CDR3 nucleotide sequence: TGTGCCAGCAGCCTTCCGGGACAGGCTAACTATGGCTACACCTTC. This codes for CASSLPGQANYGYTF. The V gene is TRBV4-2, the J gene TRBJ1-2, with 8 bases aligning to TRBD1. This CDR3 comprises 15 residues. With V trimmed by 4 bases and J by 0 bases, 4 bases remained unmatched. The germline V gene has CDR1 LGHNA and CDR2 YNFKEQ.

V and J are TRBV28 and TRBJ2-7, with 11 bases identical to TRBD2. The V gene's germline CDR1 is MDHEN and CDR2 SYDVKM. This CDR3 spans 16 amino acids. The V gene end was trimmed by 5 bases and the J gene end by 2 bases; junction bases not matched to a gene: 8. CDR3 sequence reads: CASSPWVAGGPYEQYF. As DNA, the CDR3 is TGTGCCAGCAGTCCTTGGGTAGCGGGAGGGCCCTACGAGCAGTACTTC.

V gene TRBV6-5 combines with J gene TRBJ1-1; D remains ambiguous. In germline, CDR1 is MNHEY, CDR2 SVGAGI. This CDR3 has 12 amino acids. The V end lost 8 bases, the J end lost 4 bases, and 11 bases lay between the germline ends. As DNA, the CDR3 is TGTGCCAGCTTCTTGAGGGTCACTGAAGCTTTCTTT. Translation: CASFLRVTEAFF.

This clonotype was seen a single time. This chain joins TRBV29-1 and TRBJ2-1; 11 bases are shared with TRBD1. The ends lost 6 bases at V and 8 bases at J; junction bases unmatched: 12. The length of the CDR3 is 15 residues. Germline loops: CDR1 SQVTM, CDR2 ANQGSEA. This CDR3 reads CSVLPWTGGGDEQFF. The CDR3 DNA reads as TGCAGCGTCCTCCCTTGGACAGGGGGCGGGGATGAGCAGTTCTTC.

This chain links TRBV20-1 with TRBJ2-7, with TRBD2 matching over 14 bases. The germline CDR1 and CDR2 sequences are DFQATT and SNEGSKA (reference sequence). There are 18 residues in the CDR3. V gave up 1 base and J gave up 3 bases; unmatched junction bases: 11. The CDR3 bases are TGCAGTGCTAGAGGACAAGGGACTAGCGGGAGCGGGCTCTACGAGCAGTACTTC. Residues: CSARGQGTSGSGLYEQYF.

J is TRBJ2-1 and V is TRBV20-1, with D perhaps given as TRBD1 or TRBD2 (5 bases each). The CDR3 length is 16 residues. CDR1 and CDR2 (germline): DFQATT, SNEGSKA (reference sequence). V lost 1 base to trimming and J lost 2 bases, with 15 bases between them. For the CDR3, the DNA is TGCAGTGCTAGAGTAGATCAGGGAGTTCCCTACAATGAGCAGTTCTTC. As protein: CSARVDQGVPYNEQFF.

This clonotype was detected a few times. The chain couples TRBV27 to TRBJ2-5; no firm D call. Germline V gene sequence: CDR1 MNHEY, CDR2 SMNVEV (reference sequence). Trimming took off 5 bases at V and 4 bases at J, with 17 bases between the two ends. CDR3 length equals 15 residues. As DNA, the CDR3 is TGTGCCAGCAGTCCCTTCCGCCCCGGGTCAGAGACCCAGTACTTC. Its translation is CASSPFRPGSETQYF.

The chain combines TRBV30 with TRBJ1-2; 7 bases are a match to TRBD1. The ends lost 3 bases at V and 2 bases at J; junction bases unmatched: 9. The V gene's germline CDR1 is GTSNPN and CDR2 SVGIG (reference sequence). CDR3 length: 15 residues. Here the CDR3 DNA reads TGTGCCTGGAGGAGATTTCAGGGGGGGAACTATGGCTACACCTTC. Translated, it gives CAWRRFQGGNYGYTF. The complete variable domain, with remaining parts taken from reference TRBV30 and TRBJ1-2, reads SQTIHQWPATLVQPVGSPLSLECTVEGTSNPNLYWYRQAAGRGLQLLFYSVGIGQISSEVPQNLSASRPQDRQFILSSKKLLLSDSGFYLCAWRRFQGGNYGYTFGSGTRLTVV.

As regards this clonotype: An end of the junction does not agree with germline; a read error may underlie this. The chain carries TRBV6-5 and TRBJ2-1, with TRBD2 matching 13 bases. This CDR3 spans 19 amino acids. The germline gives CDR1 MNHEY, CDR2 SVGAGI. CDR3 residues: CASSSPGTSGVRFYDEQFF. In DNA form, the CDR3 reads TGTGCCAGCAGTTCTCCGGGGACTAGCGGGGTAAGGTTCTACGATGAGCAGTTCTTC.